Presented here are 25 T cell receptor beta chains from one specimen sequenced in a study of blood T cell repertoires in COVID-19. The table came from immunoSEQ multiplex PCR; TCRdb's copy has only in-frame clones and leaves some out. The table lists under 200,000 clones, about 85% of them singletons. Material: peripheral blood. The receptors here all came from a woman older than 75 with acute or convalescent COVID-19.

V gene TRBV27 combines with J gene TRBJ1-6, with 7 positions matching TRBD1. The CDR3 is 14 residues long. V lost 7 bases to trimming and J lost 7 bases; unmatched junction nucleotides: 7. Germline CDR1 reads MNHEY; CDR2 reads SMNVEV (reference sequence). The CDR3 DNA reads as TGTGCCAGCAACTCCGGGACAGCCAATTCACCCCTCCACTTT. It is translated as CASNSGTANSPLHF.

The gene calls are TRBV5-1 and TRBJ1-3; D might be TRBD1 (5 bases). Trimming took 3 bases from V and 2 from J, leaving 15 bases between them. The germline CDR1 and CDR2 sequences are SGHRS and YFSETQ. This CDR3 has 16 amino acids. The DNA of the CDR3 is TGCGCCAGCAGCTCGTCGCAGGGAATCGCTGGAAACACCATATATTTT. Translated: CASSSSQGIAGNTIYF.

V is TRBV10-3 and J is TRBJ2-3, with 8 bases identical to TRBD1. This CDR3 has 15 amino acids. Trimming took 7 bases from V and 2 from J; bases not matched to a gene: 8. Germline CDR1 is ENHRY and CDR2 is SYGVKD. CDR3 bases: TGTGCCATCACCCTGACAGGGGTCTCCACAGATACGCAGTATTTT. Its protein is CAITLTGVSTDTQYF.

The V gene is TRBV19, the J gene TRBJ2-7; 8 bases line up with TRBD2. V trimming: 1 base; J trimming: 5 bases; junction bases outside the gene matches: 10. Per germline, CDR1 LNHDA and CDR2 SQIVND (reference sequence). CDR3 size: 16 residues. In nucleotides, the CDR3 is TGTGCCAGTAGTATAGCGGGGACTAGAAGGACAAACGAGCAGTACTTC. This sequence encodes CASSIAGTRRTNEQYF. Variable domain in full (rest from reference TRBV19 and TRBJ2-7): DGGITQSPKYLFRKEGQNVTLSCEQNLNHDAMYWYRQDPGQGLRLIYYSQIVNDFQKGDIAEGYSVSREKKESFPLTVTSAQKNPTAFYLCASSIAGTRRTNEQYFGPGTRLTVT.

This chain uses TRBV4-1 with TRBJ2-5; weak D call: TRBD2 (5 bases). There are 15 residues in the CDR3. V lost 4 bases, J lost 5 bases, and 17 bases lay in between. Germline loops: CDR1 MGHRA, CDR2 YSYEKL. CDR3 amino acids: CASSPTGSGMETQYF. The CDR3 DNA reads as TGCGCCAGCAGCCCCACCGGGTCGGGAATGGAGACCCAGTACTTC.

This chain uses TRBV7-8 with TRBJ1-5; 8 bases agree with TRBD1. Trimming took 4 bases from V and 2 from J; bases not matched to a gene: 1. The germline V gene has CDR1 SGHVS and CDR2 FQNEAQ. The CDR3 totals 14 residues. The CDR3 reads CASSWGQGNQPQHF. The DNA of the CDR3 is TGTGCCAGCAGCTGGGGACAGGGCAATCAGCCCCAGCATTTT.

CDR3 residues: CASSPILKNSLNTEAFF. The CDR3 DNA follows: TGTGCCAGCTCACCAATTCTCAAAAACAGTTTGAACACTGAAGCTTTCTTT. The chain links TRBV18 to TRBJ1-1; D not certain. V was trimmed by 2 bases and J by 0 bases, leaving 16 bases between them. From germline, CDR1 is KGHSH and CDR2 LQKENI. The CDR3 is 17 residues long.

This clone was found a few times. The genes are TRBV7-9 and TRBJ1-1; D gene unclear. There are 13 residues in the CDR3. Germline V gene lookup returns CDR1 SEHNR and CDR2 FQNEAQ (reference sequence). V gave up 11 bases and J gave up 3 bases, with 16 bases separating them. The CDR3 protein is CAPREDGDTEAFF. The CDR3, as DNA: TGTGCCCCCAGAGAGGACGGGGACACTGAAGCTTTCTTT.

The chain has TRBV19 and TRBJ2-2, with 8 bases aligning to TRBD2. V lost 7 bases to trimming and J lost 6 bases; unmatched junction nucleotides: 13. Germline V gene sequence: CDR1 LNHDA, CDR2 SQIVND (reference sequence). CDR3 length equals 16 residues. CDR3 sequence (DNA): TGTGCCAGTAAGAGAGGTAGCGGGGCGGACGCCGGGGAGCTGTTTTTT. Its translation: CASKRGSGADAGELFF.

This clone was detected only once. J is TRBJ1-6 and V is TRBV9; weak D call: TRBD1 (5 bases). Looked up from germline, CDR1 is SGDLS and CDR2 is YYNGEE. Trimming took 0 bases from V and 6 from J, leaving 13 bases between them. The CDR3 runs to 16 residues. CDR3 residues: CASSVEGHTVNSPLHF. DNA of the CDR3: TGTGCCAGCAGCGTAGAGGGGCACACCGTTAATTCACCCCTCCACTTT.

The V call is TRBV19, the J call TRBJ1-2, with TRBD1 identical over 9 bases. Germline V lookup: CDR1 LNHDA, CDR2 SQIVND (reference sequence). The CDR3 spans 14 residues. V lost 6 bases to trimming and J lost 12 bases; unmatched junction nucleotides: 14. The CDR3 DNA reads TGTGCCAGTAGGGCCCGTTGGGGACAGGGCTACCACACCTTC. Its translation is CASRARWGQGYHTF.

This chain uses TRBV5-1 with TRBJ1-3; D unclear. In germline, CDR1 is SGHRS, CDR2 YFSETQ. The length of the CDR3 is 14 residues. Deletions cut 0 bases from V and 2 bases from J, with 6 bases between. The CDR3 loop reads CASSLVGPGNTIYF. CDR3 sequence (DNA): TGCGCCAGCAGCTTGGTGGGCCCTGGAAACACCATATATTTT. Drawing the rest from reference TRBV5-1 and TRBJ1-3, the complete variable domain is KAGVTQTPRYLIKTRGQQVTLSCSPISGHRSVSWYQQTPGQGLQFLFEYFSETQRNKGNFPGRFSGRQFSNSRSEMNVSTLELGDSALYLCASSLVGPGNTIYFGEGSWLTVV.

V and J are TRBV11-2 and TRBJ2-7; D not certain. Germline V gene lookup returns CDR1 SGHAT and CDR2 FQNNGV. This CDR3 is built from 12 residues. V lost 6 bases, J lost 0 bases, and 6 bases lay in between. The CDR3 DNA follows: TGTGCCAGCAGTGACATCTCCTACGAGCAGTACTTC. Protein sequence: CASSDISYEQYF.

V is TRBV6-6 and J is TRBJ2-3; 8 bases fit TRBD1. The CDR3 spans 12 residues. The germline gives CDR1 MNHNY, CDR2 SVGAGI (reference sequence). Here the CDR3 reads CATGGSTDTQYF. The CDR3 region has the DNA TGTGCAACAGGGGGTAGCACAGATACGCAGTATTTT.

The rearrangement joins TRBV4-1 to TRBJ2-7; TRBD2 matches 7 bases. The germline V gene encodes CDR1 MGHRA and CDR2 YSYEKL. The V gene end was trimmed by 5 bases and the J gene end by 0 bases; junction bases not matched to a gene: 7. CDR3 length equals 15 residues. The CDR3 coding sequence is TGCGCCAGCAGCTCCCGAGCGGGGAGCTCCTACGAGCAGTACTTC. This sequence encodes CASSSRAGSSYEQYF.

V usage is TRBV19 and J usage is TRBJ2-1, with a weak D call TRBD2 (6 bases). V lost 3 bases to trimming and J lost 6 bases, with 15 bases between them. CDR1 and CDR2 (germline): LNHDA, SQIVND (reference sequence). The CDR3 extends over 15 amino acids. DNA for the CDR3: TGTGCCAGTAGTATCCGGCTTGGGGGGTCCAATGAGCAGTTCTTC. It yields the protein CASSIRLGGSNEQFF. The entire variable domain, with the rest obtained from reference TRBV19 and TRBJ2-1, is as follows: DGGITQSPKYLFRKEGQNVTLSCEQNLNHDAMYWYRQDPGQGLRLIYYSQIVNDFQKGDIAEGYSVSREKKESFPLTVTSAQKNPTAFYLCASSIRLGGSNEQFFGPGTRLTVL.

The chain couples TRBV4-2 to TRBJ2-1; maybe TRBD2 (5 bases). Trimming took off 0 bases at V and 6 bases at J, with 18 bases between the two ends. Germline loops: CDR1 LGHNA, CDR2 YNFKEQ. The CDR3 is made up of 17 amino acids. In DNA, the CDR3 is TGTGCCAGCAGCCAAGAGCTAGCACGAGTAGGAGGCAATGAGCAGTTCTTC. Its protein product is CASSQELARVGGNEQFF.

CDR3 in DNA: TGTGCCAGTAGTACCTCCGGCGGTTACGGAAACACCATATATTTT. The encoded protein is CASSTSGGYGNTIYF. The V and J genes are TRBV19 and TRBJ1-3; D is undetermined. Germline V lookup: CDR1 LNHDA, CDR2 SQIVND (reference sequence). V was cut by 4 bases and J by 4 bases, with 14 bases left in between. This CDR3 has 15 amino acids.

The chain links TRBV6-2 or TRBV6-3 to TRBJ1-1; D is unclear. This CDR3 has 13 amino acids. V dropped 5 bases and J dropped 1 base, with 8 bases sitting between them. Germline CDR1 and CDR2: MNHEY and SVGEGT. The CDR3 DNA is TGTGCCAGCAGTGACGACAAGAACACTGAAGCTTTCTTT. Translation: CASSDDKNTEAFF.

The chain recombines TRBV7-9 with TRBJ1-1, with D possibly matching TRBD1 (5 bases). The CDR3 covers 15 residues. Per the germline V gene, CDR1 is SEHNR and CDR2 is FQNEAQ (reference sequence). Trimming took off 7 bases at V and 1 base at J, with 16 bases between the two ends. CDR3 in DNA: TGTGCCAGCACCCTTGGCCAGGGTTCGAACACTGAAGCTTTCTTT. As protein: CASTLGQGSNTEAFF.

This clone has only one observation. The chain joins TRBV6-5 to TRBJ1-1, with 7 bases identical to TRBD1. The trim removed 7 bases at V and 4 bases at J, leaving 9 bases unmatched. Per germline, CDR1 MNHEY and CDR2 SVGAGI. The CDR3 contains 14 residues. This chain's CDR3 is CASTTTGFGTEAFF. CDR3 in DNA: TGTGCCAGCACAACGACAGGGTTTGGCACTGAAGCTTTCTTT.

The CDR3 here is CASSKRGIDYGYTF. DNA of the CDR3: TGTGCCAGCAGTAAAAGGGGGATAGACTATGGCTACACCTTC. The chain has TRBV7-8 and TRBJ1-2; possibly TRBD1 for D (6 bases). The CDR3 contains 14 residues. CDR1 is SGHVS, CDR2 FQNEAQ, per germline. The V gene lost 6 bases and the J gene lost 3 bases, with 14 bases spanning the gap.

V is TRBV5-1 and J is TRBJ2-5; 9 nucleotides match TRBD1. V lost 5 bases to trimming and J lost 4 bases; unmatched junction nucleotides: 6. This CDR3 comprises 14 residues. Germline V CDR1 and CDR2: SGHRS, YFSETQ. CDR3 amino acids: CASSRWTGAETQYF. The CDR3 region has the DNA TGCGCCAGCAGTCGCTGGACAGGGGCAGAGACCCAGTACTTC.

This clone was picked up a small number of times. V usage is TRBV5-1 and J usage is TRBJ2-2; D may be TRBD2 (5 bases). V lost 0 bases and J 4 bases, leaving 13 bases between the germline ends. In germline, CDR1 is SGHRS, CDR2 YFSETQ. The CDR3 contains 16 residues. The CDR3 region has the DNA TGCGCCAGCAGCTTGGTTGGAGTGGGGAGCACCGGGGAGCTGTTTTTT. Its protein is CASSLVGVGSTGELFF.

This chain uses TRBV7-3 with TRBJ2-2; TRBD2 matches at 10 bases. The length of the CDR3 is 16 residues. V was pared by 2 bases and J by 1 base, with 1 base of the junction left unmatched. Germline assignment: CDR1 SGHTA and CDR2 FQGTGA. Here the CDR3 reads CASSLPSGRNTGELFF. The CDR3 DNA is TGTGCCAGCAGCTTACCTAGCGGGAGGAACACCGGGGAGCTGTTTTTT. Using reference TRBV7-3 and TRBJ2-2 for the parts outside the CDR3, the full variable domain is GAGVSQTPSNKVTEKGKYVELRCDPISGHTALYWYRQSLGQGPEFLIYFQGTGAADDSGLPNDRFFAVRPEGSVSTLKIQRTERGDSAVYLCASSLPSGRNTGELFFGEGSRLTVL.